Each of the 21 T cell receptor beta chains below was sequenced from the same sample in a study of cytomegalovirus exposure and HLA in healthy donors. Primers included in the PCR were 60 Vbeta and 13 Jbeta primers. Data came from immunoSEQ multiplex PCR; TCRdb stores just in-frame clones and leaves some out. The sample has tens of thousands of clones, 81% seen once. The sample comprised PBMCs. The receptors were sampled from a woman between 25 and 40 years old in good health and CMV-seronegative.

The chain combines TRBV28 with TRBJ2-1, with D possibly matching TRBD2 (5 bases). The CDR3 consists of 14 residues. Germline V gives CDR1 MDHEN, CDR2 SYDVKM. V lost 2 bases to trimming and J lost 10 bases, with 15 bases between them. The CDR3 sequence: CASSLLAVSVEQFF. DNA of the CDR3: TGTGCCAGCAGTTTACTTGCTGTTAGCGTAGAGCAGTTCTTC.

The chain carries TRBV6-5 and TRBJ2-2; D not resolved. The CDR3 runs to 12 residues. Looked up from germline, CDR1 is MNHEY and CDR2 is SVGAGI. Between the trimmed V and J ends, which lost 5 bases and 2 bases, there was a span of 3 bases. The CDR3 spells CASSRNTGELFF. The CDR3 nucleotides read TGTGCCAGCAGTCGTAACACCGGGGAGCTGTTTTTT.

CDR3 region: CAWSVGPGLAGGQYF. The CDR3 coding sequence is TGTGCCTGGAGTGTAGGCCCGGGACTAGCGGGAGGGCAGTATTTT. This chain connects TRBV30 to TRBJ2-3, with 15 bases matching TRBD2. The germline V gene encodes CDR1 GTSNPN and CDR2 SVGIG (reference sequence). V lost 0 bases, J lost 11 bases, and 6 bases stayed unmatched. The CDR3 loop spans 15 amino acids.

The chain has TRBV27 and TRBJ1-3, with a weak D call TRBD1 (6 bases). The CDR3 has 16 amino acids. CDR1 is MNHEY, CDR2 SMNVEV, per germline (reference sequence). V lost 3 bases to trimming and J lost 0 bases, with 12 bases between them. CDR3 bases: TGTGCCAGCAGTTTCGGGACACCGAGCTCTGGAAACACCATATATTTT. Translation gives CASSFGTPSSGNTIYF.

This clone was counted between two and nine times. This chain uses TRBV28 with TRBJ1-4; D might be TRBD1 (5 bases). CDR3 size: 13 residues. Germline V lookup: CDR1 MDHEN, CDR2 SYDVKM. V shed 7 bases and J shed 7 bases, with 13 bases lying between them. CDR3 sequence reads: CASIFAGGEKLFF. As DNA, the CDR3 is TGTGCCAGCATCTTCGCCGGGGGTGAAAAACTGTTTTTT.

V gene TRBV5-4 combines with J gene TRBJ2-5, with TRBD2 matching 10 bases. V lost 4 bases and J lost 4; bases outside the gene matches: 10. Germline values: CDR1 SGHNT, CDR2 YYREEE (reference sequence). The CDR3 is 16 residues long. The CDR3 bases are TGTGCCAGCAGCCTCGTTGAAGCGGGAGGGCTAGAGACCCAGTACTTC. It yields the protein CASSLVEAGGLETQYF. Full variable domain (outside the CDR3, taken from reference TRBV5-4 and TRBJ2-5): ETGVTQSPTHLIKTRGQQVTLRCSSQSGHNTVSWYQQALGQGPQFIFQYYREEENGRGNFPPRFSGLQFPNYSSELNVNALELDDSALYLCASSLVEAGGLETQYFGPGTRLLVL.

This CDR3 is CASSFLLAATYEQYF. CDR3 DNA sequence: TGTGCCAGCAGCTTCCTTCTAGCGGCGACCTACGAGCAGTACTTC. This chain connects TRBV13 to TRBJ2-7; TRBD2 matches 7 bases. The CDR3 totals 15 residues. Germline values: CDR1 PRHDT, CDR2 FYEKMQ (reference sequence). Germline trimming cut 3 bases from V and 2 bases from J; bases unmatched to any gene: 7.

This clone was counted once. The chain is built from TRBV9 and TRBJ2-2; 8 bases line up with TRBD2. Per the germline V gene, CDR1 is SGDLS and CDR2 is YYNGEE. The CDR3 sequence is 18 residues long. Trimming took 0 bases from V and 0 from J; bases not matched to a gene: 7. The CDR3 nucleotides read TGTGCCAGCAGCGTAGAACCCGGGAGGGCTCCGAACACCGGGGAGCTGTTTTTT. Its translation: CASSVEPGRAPNTGELFF. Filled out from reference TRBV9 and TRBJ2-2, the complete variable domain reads DSGVTQTPKHLITATGQRVTLRCSPRSGDLSVYWYQQSLDQGLQFLIQYYNGEERAKGNILERFSAQQFPDLHSELNLSSLELGDSALYFCASSVEPGRAPNTGELFFGEGSRLTVL.

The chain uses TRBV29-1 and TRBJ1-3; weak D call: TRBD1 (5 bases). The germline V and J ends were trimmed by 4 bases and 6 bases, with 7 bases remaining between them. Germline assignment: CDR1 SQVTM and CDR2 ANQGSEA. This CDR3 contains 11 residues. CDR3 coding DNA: TGCAGCGTTGGGGGCAAAAACACCATATATTTT. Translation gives CSVGGKNTIYF.

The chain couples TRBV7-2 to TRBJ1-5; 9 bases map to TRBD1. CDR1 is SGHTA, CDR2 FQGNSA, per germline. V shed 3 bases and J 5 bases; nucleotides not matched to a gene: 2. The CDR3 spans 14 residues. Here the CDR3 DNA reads TGTGCCAGCAGCTTGACAGGGGGAGATCAGCCCCAGCATTTT. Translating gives CASSLTGGDQPQHF.

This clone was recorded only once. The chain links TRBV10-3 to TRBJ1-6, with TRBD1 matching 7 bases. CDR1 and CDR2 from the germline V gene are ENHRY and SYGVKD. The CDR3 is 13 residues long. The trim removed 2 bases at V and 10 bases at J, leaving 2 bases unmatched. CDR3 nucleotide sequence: TGTGCCATCAGTGAGGACAGGGTCTCACCCCTCCACTTT. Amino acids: CAISEDRVSPLHF.

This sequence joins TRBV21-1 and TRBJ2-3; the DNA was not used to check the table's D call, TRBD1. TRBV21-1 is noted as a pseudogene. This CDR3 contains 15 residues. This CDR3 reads CASSKLTESTDTQYF. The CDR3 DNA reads TGTGCCAGCAGCAAATTGACAGAAAGCACAGATACGCAGTATTTT.

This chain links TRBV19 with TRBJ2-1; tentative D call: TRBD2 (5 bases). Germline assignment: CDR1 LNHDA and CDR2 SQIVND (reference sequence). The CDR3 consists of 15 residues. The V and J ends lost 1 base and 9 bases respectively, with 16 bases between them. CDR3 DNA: TGTGCCAGTAGTATAGGAGCTAGCCGGAATGGTGAGCAGTTCTTC. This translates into CASSIGASRNGEQFF.

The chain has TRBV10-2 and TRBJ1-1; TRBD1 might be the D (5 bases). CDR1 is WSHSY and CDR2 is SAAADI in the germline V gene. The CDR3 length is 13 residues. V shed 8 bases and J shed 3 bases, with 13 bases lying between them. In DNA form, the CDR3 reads TGCGCCAGCGGTAAGATGGGGCACACTGAAGCTTTCTTT. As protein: CASGKMGHTEAFF.

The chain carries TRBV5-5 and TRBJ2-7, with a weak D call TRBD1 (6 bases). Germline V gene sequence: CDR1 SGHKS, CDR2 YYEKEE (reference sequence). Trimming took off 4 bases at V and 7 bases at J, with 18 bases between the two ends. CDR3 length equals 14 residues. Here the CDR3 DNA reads TGTGCCAGCAGCCCGTACGGGCAGGGGCGGGAGCAGTACTTC. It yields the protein CASSPYGQGREQYF.

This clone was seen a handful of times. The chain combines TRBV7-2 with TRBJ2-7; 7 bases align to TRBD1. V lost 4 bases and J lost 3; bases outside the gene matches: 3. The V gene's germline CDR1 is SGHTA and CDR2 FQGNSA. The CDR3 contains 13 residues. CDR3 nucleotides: TGTGCCAGCAGCTCCAGGACAGGCTACGAGCAGTACTTC. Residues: CASSSRTGYEQYF.

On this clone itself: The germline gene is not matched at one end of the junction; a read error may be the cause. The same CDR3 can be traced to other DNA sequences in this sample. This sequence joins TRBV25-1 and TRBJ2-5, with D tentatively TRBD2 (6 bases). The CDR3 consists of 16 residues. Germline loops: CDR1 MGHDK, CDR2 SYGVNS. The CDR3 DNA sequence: TGCGCCAGCAGTGAATATGTAGCGGTTAGGGTGGAGACCCAGTACTTC. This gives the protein CASSEYVAVRVETQYF.

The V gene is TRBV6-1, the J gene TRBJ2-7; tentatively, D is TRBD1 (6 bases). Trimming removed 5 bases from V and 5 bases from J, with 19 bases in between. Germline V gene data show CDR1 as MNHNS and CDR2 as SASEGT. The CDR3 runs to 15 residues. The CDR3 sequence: CASSPKGAGAHEQYF. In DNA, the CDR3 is TGTGCCAGCAGTCCAAAAGGGGCAGGGGCCCACGAGCAGTACTTC.

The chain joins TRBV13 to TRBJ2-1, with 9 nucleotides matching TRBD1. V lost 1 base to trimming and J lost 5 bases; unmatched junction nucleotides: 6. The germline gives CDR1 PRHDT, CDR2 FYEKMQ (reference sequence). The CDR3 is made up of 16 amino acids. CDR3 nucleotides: TGTGCCAGCAGCTTAGTGGGGACAGGGTTAAACAATGAGCAGTTCTTC. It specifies CASSLVGTGLNNEQFF.

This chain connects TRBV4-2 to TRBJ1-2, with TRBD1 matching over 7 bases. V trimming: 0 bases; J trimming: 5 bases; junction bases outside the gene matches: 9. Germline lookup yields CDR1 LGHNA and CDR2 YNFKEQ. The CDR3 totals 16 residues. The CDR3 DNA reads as TGTGCCAGCAGCCAAGAGCCGCCGGGACAGCAATATGGCTACACCTTC. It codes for CASSQEPPGQQYGYTF.

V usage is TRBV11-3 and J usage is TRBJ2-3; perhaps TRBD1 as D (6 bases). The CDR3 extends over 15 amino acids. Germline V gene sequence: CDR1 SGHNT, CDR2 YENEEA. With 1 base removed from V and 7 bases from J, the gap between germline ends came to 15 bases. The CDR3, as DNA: TGTGCCAGCAGCTTAGTTGGGGGCCCGACGAATACGCAGTATTTT. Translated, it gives CASSLVGGPTNTQYF.